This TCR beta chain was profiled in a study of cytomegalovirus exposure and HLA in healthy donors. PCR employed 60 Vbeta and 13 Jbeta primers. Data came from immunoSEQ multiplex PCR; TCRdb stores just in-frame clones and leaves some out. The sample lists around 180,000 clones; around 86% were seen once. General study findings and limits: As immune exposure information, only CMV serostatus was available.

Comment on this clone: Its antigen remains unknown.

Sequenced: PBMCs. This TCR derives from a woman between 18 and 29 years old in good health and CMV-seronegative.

The CDR3 loop is CASSDRGLIYEQFF. The CDR3 DNA reads TGTGCCAGCAGCGACAGGGGGTTGATCTATGAGCAGTTCTTC. The V and J genes are TRBV2 and TRBJ2-1, with TRBD1 identical over 9 bases. Trimming cost V 6 bases and J 8 bases; bases outside gene matches: 8. The CDR3 extends over 14 amino acids. Germline V gene lookup returns CDR1 SNHLY and CDR2 FYNNEI.